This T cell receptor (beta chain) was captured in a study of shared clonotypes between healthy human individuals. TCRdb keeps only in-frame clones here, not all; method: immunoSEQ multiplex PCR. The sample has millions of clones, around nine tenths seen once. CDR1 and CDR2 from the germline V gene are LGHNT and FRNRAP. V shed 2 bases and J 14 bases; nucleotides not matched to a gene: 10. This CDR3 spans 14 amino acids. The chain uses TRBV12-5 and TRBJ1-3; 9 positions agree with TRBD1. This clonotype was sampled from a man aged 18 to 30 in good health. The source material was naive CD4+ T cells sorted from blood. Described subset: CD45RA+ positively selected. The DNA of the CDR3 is TGTGCTAGTGGTTTGCTTTCTACGGGACAGGGAGTATATTTT. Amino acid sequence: CASGLLSTGQGVYF.